What follows are 12 T cell receptor beta chains derived from one specimen sequenced in a study of blood T cell repertoires in COVID-19. Clones were sequenced by immunoSEQ multiplex PCR, and TCRdb holds only the in-frame ones, with some missing. The sample carries fewer than 80,000 clones, under 85% recorded once. Sequencing was carried out using peripheral blood. Source of these receptors: a man aged 45-65 years with COVID-19, enrolled during active disease.

The rearrangement uses TRBV6-6 and TRBJ2-5; perhaps TRBD1 as D (6 bases). V lost 2 bases, J lost 5 bases, and 9 bases lay in between. CDR1 is MNHNY, CDR2 SVGAGI, per germline (reference sequence). The CDR3 has 13 residues. The CDR3 reads CASSYVDSETQYF. The CDR3 region has the DNA TGTGCCAGCAGTTACGTGGACAGCGAGACCCAGTACTTC.

The V and J genes are TRBV5-6 and TRBJ1-6; D uncertain. CDR3 length: 18 residues. Deletions cut 2 bases from V and 9 bases from J, with 24 bases between. In germline, CDR1 is SGHDT, CDR2 YYEEEE. CDR3 DNA: TGTGCCAGCAGCTTAGTCCGAGCCTGGAGGAGCCTTTGTTCACCCCTCCACTTT. Translated: CASSLVRAWRSLCSPLHF.

This chain uses TRBV15 with TRBJ1-4, with a possible D match to TRBD1 (5 bases). The V and J ends lost 3 bases and 10 bases respectively, with 12 bases between them. The CDR3 totals 13 residues. The germline gives CDR1 LNHNV, CDR2 YYDKDF (reference sequence). Here the CDR3 DNA reads TGTGCCACCAGCAGCCAACGGGGGAGAAAACTGTTTTTT. Its translation is CATSSQRGRKLFF.

The rearrangement uses TRBV5-5 and TRBJ2-3; D possibly corresponds to TRBD1 (5 bases). The CDR3 spans 14 residues. The V end was cut by 2 bases, the J end by 6 bases, with 13 bases between. The germline gives CDR1 SGHKS, CDR2 YYEKEE (reference sequence). CDR3: CASSFGARLDTQYF. The CDR3 region has the DNA TGTGCCAGCAGCTTTGGGGCACGATTGGATACGCAGTATTTT.

V and J are TRBV27 and TRBJ1-4; 8 nucleotides agree with TRBD1. CDR3 length equals 14 residues. Trimming removed 6 bases from V and 7 bases from J; junction bases left unmatched: 7. Looked up from germline, CDR1 is MNHEY and CDR2 is SMNVEV (reference sequence). Here the CDR3 DNA reads TGTGCCAGCAGGTCCGGGACAGGTGTTGAAAAACTGTTTTTT. Its protein product is CASRSGTGVEKLFF.

V gene TRBV5-6 combines with J gene TRBJ2-3; tentative D call: TRBD2 (6 bases). This CDR3 spans 16 amino acids. Looked up from germline, CDR1 is SGHDT and CDR2 is YYEEEE. Trimming left V 6 bases short and J 10 bases short, with 27 bases between. The CDR3 nucleotides are TGTGCCAGCAACCTACCTGGGACTGGGTTAGAGGGTCCGCAGTATTTT. Its translation is CASNLPGTGLEGPQYF.

The sample holds one count of this clone. V and J are TRBV29-1 and TRBJ1-1; 8 nucleotides agree with TRBD1. CDR3 length equals 15 residues. V was pared by 5 bases and J by 5 bases, with 13 bases of the junction left unmatched. The germline V gene encodes CDR1 SQVTM and CDR2 ANQGSEA. The CDR3 nucleotides read TGCAGCGTTACCAGGACAGGGAAGCCTAATACTGAAGCTTTCTTT. Translation: CSVTRTGKPNTEAFF.

This clone has only one observation. The chain joins TRBV5-1 to TRBJ2-4, with 13 bases lining up with TRBD2. CDR3 length equals 15 residues. V gave up 3 bases and J gave up 9 bases; unmatched junction bases: 6. The germline CDR1 and CDR2 sequences are SGHRS and YFSETQ. The CDR3 DNA sequence: TGCGCCAGCAGCTCGGAGACTAGCGGGGGGTCCATTCAGTACTTC. This encodes CASSSETSGGSIQYF.

The genes are TRBV6-2 or TRBV6-3 and TRBJ1-5, with a possible D match to TRBD1 (6 bases). The length of the CDR3 is 15 residues. Germline V CDR1 and CDR2: MNHEY, SVGEGT. V lost 2 bases and J lost 5, with 13 bases in between. The CDR3 loop reads CASSYIRQGHQPQHF. The CDR3 DNA reads TGTGCCAGCAGTTACATTCGGCAGGGGCATCAGCCCCAGCATTTT.

This clone was picked up one time. The chain recombines TRBV11-2 with TRBJ2-1, with 7 bases matching TRBD1. The ends lost 6 bases at V and 6 bases at J; junction bases unmatched: 8. The CDR3 contains 14 residues. CDR1 is SGHAT and CDR2 is FQNNGV in the germline V gene. In DNA form, the CDR3 reads TGTGCCAGCAGTAAATTTCGACAGGGCAATGAGCAGTTCTTC. Encoded protein: CASSKFRQGNEQFF.

This chain links TRBV7-2 with TRBJ1-5, with 8 bases that match TRBD1. The CDR3 is made up of 13 amino acids. J lost 5 bases, V lost 5 bases, and 2 bases had no gene match. Per the germline V gene, CDR1 is SGHTA and CDR2 is FQGNSA. For the CDR3, the DNA is TGTGCCAGCAGCCAACAGGGGGATCAGCCCCAGCATTTT. Residues: CASSQQGDQPQHF.

The chain's CDR3 is CASSRGSGQSYEQYF. The CDR3 nucleotides are TGTGCCAGCAGCCGAGGATCCGGACAGAGCTACGAGCAGTACTTC. This chain joins TRBV4-2 and TRBJ2-7, with D possibly TRBD1 on 6 matching bases. The CDR3 sequence is 15 residues long. Germline CDR1 is LGHNA and CDR2 is YNFKEQ. With 4 bases removed from V and 3 bases from J, the gap between germline ends came to 16 bases.